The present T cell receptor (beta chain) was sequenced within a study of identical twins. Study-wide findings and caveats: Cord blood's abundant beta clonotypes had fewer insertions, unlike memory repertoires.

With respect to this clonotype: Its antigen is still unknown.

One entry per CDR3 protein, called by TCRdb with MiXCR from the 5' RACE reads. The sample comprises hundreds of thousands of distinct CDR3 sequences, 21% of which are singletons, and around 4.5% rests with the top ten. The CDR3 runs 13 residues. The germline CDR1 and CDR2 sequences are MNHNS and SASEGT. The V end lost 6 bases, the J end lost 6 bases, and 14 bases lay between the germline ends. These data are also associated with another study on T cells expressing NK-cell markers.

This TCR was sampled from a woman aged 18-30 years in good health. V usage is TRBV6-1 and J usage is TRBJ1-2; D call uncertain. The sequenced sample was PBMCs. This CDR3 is CASRTTQRHGYTF. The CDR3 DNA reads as TGTGCCAGCAGGACTACACAGCGTCATGGCTACACCTTC.